The clone carrying this T cell receptor (beta chain) has a handful of counts. Its antigen is unknown. The sample is drawn from a study of cytomegalovirus exposure and HLA in healthy donors. General study findings and limits: What TCR beta sequences reportedly achieved was accurate prediction of HLA-A and HLA-B alleles in most subjects. Confirmation was obtained in vitro that a few CMV-associated chains are specific for CMV antigens. Immune exposure information available was restricted to CMV serostatus.

There are 14 residues in the CDR3. The V end lost 2 bases, the J end lost 5 bases, and 12 bases lay between the germline ends. Germline assignment: CDR1 SGHTA and CDR2 FQGNSA. These donors, healthy bone marrow donors, were studied. Use of 60 Vbeta and 13 Jbeta primers characterized the PCR. TCRdb keeps only in-frame clones here, not all; method: immunoSEQ multiplex PCR. The table includes over 150,000 clones, over 75% detected once. This sequence was found in a woman aged 18-30 years in good health and CMV-seronegative. The chain uses TRBV7-2 and TRBJ2-5; D is ambiguous. The sequencing sample was made of PBMCs. The CDR3 reads CASSLWPGSETQYF. The CDR3 coding sequence is TGTGCCAGCAGCTTATGGCCCGGGTCGGAGACCCAGTACTTC.